The TCR beta chain described here comes from a study of blood T cell repertoires in COVID-19. About the research overall: The United States, Italy and Spain provided the acute and convalescent COVID-19 samples. In each case, the material was cDNA or gDNA derived from T cells, B-cell-depleted T cells, or PBMCs.

The table came from immunoSEQ multiplex PCR; TCRdb's copy has only in-frame clones and leaves some out. The table lists 350,000 or so clones, roughly 88% of them singletons, with approximately 1.6% in the top ten. The sequencing sample was made of peripheral blood. The sequence came from a woman between 25 and 40 years old with COVID-19, enrolled during active disease.

In DNA, the CDR3 is TGTGCCAGCAGCCCCGTAGCGGGGGGTGGAGAGACCCAGTACTTC. As protein: CASSPVAGGGETQYF. The V call is TRBV5-4, the J call TRBJ2-5, with 10 bases lining up with TRBD2. CDR1 and CDR2 from the germline V gene are SGHNT and YYREEE (reference sequence). Germline trimming cut 4 bases from V and 4 bases from J; bases unmatched to any gene: 7. This CDR3 comprises 15 residues. The full variable domain, completed using reference TRBV5-4 and TRBJ2-5, is ETGVTQSPTHLIKTRGQQVTLRCSSQSGHNTVSWYQQALGQGPQFIFQYYREEENGRGNFPPRFSGLQFPNYSSELNVNALELDDSALYLCASSPVAGGGETQYFGPGTRLLVL.